This T cell receptor (beta chain) was profiled in a study of blood T cell repertoires in COVID-19. V shed 6 bases and J 5 bases; nucleotides not matched to a gene: 16. From germline, CDR1 is WSHSY and CDR2 SAAADI. The CDR3 extends over 16 amino acids. The data were produced by immunoSEQ multiplex PCR, yet TCRdb's version contains in-frame clones alone and is incomplete. The sample consists of roughly 220,000 clones, 70% to 85% of them appearing once. The sequence was collected from a woman aged 40 to 50 with acute COVID-19. V is TRBV10-2 and J is TRBJ2-7, with 7 bases lining up with TRBD2. Sequencing was carried out using PBMCs or T cells enriched from blood (not recorded which). The CDR3 coding sequence is TGCGCCAGCAGAGACCACGTTGGGGGGGTCCGGAACGAGCAGTACTTC. This codes for CASRDHVGGVRNEQYF.